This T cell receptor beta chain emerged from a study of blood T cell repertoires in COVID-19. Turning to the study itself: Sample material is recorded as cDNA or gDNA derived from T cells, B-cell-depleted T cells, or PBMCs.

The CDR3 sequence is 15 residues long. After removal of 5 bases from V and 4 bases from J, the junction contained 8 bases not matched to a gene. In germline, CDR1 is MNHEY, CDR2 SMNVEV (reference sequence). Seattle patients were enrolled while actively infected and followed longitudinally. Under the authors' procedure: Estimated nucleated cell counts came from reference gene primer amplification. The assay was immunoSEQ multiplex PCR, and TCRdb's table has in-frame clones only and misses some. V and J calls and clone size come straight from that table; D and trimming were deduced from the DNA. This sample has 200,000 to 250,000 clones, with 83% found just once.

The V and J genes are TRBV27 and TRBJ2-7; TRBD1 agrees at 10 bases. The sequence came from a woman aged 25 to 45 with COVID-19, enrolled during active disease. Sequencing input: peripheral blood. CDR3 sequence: CASSPPGQGLYEQYF. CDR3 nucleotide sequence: TGTGCCAGCAGTCCCCCGGGACAGGGGTTGTACGAGCAGTACTTC.